The sequence of this T cell receptor (beta chain) was determined in a study of shared clonotypes between healthy human individuals. Study-wide background: Researchers drew samples from a couple of women and a few men aged 18 to 49. The plates for each donor numbered three CD4 naive, three CD4 memory, two CD8 naive and one CD8 memory.

Clones were sequenced by immunoSEQ multiplex PCR, and TCRdb holds only the in-frame ones, with some missing. The data hold some 2,400,000 clones, with roughly 95% observed a single time. Remarks on this clone: Its specificity is unknown.

Study-wide results and caveats: It was the non-shared clonotypes that had lower generation probabilities than clonotypes shared by all four donors. Clonotype sharing across a few donors was observed for 4% to 6.5% of naive CD4 clonotypes.

The CDR3 runs to 14 residues. Germline V gives CDR1 MNHNY, CDR2 SVGAGI (reference sequence). V gave up 7 bases and J gave up 3 bases, with 16 bases separating them. The TCR comes from a man between 18 and 35 years old in good health. The sample comprised naive CD4+ T cells sorted from blood. Subset described: CD45RA+ positively selected. The chain couples TRBV6-6 to TRBJ2-7; D assignment may be TRBD1 or TRBD2 (5 bases each). The CDR3 here is CASTKPGPIYEQYF. The CDR3 DNA sequence: TGTGCCAGCACCAAACCGGGACCGATCTACGAGCAGTACTTC.